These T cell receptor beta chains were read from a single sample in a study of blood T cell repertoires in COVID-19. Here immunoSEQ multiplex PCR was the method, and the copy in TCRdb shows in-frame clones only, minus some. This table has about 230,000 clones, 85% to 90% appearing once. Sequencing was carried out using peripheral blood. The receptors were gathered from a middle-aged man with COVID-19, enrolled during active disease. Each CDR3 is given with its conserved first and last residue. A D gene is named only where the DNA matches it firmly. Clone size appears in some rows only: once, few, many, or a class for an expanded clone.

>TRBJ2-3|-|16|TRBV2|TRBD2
CASRPLAGGPFDTQYF
TGTGCCAGCAGGCCACTAGCGGGAGGCCCCTTTGATACGCAGTATTTT
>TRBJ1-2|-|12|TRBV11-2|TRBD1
CASTGQGSSYTF
TGTGCCAGCACCGGACAGGGGTCCTCCTACACCTTC
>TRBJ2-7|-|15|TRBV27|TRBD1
CASQFGAGGRYEQYF
TGTGCCAGCCAGTTTGGGGCAGGGGGCCGCTACGAGCAGTACTTC
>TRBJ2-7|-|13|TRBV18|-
CASSIRDSYEQYF
TGTGCCAGCTCGATCCGGGACTCCTACGAGCAGTACTTC
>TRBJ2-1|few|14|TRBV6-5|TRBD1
CASTSGTDYNEQFF
TGTGCCAGCACCTCCGGGACAGACTACAATGAGCAGTTCTTC
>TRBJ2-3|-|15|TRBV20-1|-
CSASGGRAFTDTQYF
TGCAGTGCTAGTGGGGGCAGGGCTTTCACAGATACGCAGTATTTT
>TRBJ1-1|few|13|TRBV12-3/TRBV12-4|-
CASSLQQNTEAFF
TGTGCCAGCAGCTTACAACAGAACACTGAAGCTTTCTTT
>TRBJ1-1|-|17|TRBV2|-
CASRGTGLLILNTEAFF
TGTGCCAGCAGGGGAACAGGGCTCCTTATCTTGAACACTGAAGCTTTCTTT
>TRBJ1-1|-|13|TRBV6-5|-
CASKGQTNTEAFF
TGTGCCAGCAAAGGACAGACGAACACTGAAGCTTTCTTT
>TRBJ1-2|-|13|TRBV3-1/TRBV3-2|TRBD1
CASSPDRVSGYTF
TGTGCCAGCAGCCCCGACAGGGTCTCTGGCTACACCTTC
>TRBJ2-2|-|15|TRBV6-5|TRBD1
CASRLGTGNTGELFF
TGTGCCAGCAGACTAGGGACAGGGAACACCGGGGAGCTGTTTTTT
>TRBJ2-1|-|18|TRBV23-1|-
CASSQSPSDRYSYNEQFF
TGCGCCAGCAGTCAATCACCCAGCGACCGGTATTCCTACAATGAGCAGTTCTTC
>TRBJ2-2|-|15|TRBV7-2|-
CASSLNRVNTGELFF
TGTGCCAGCAGCTTAAACAGGGTGAACACCGGGGAGCTGTTTTTT
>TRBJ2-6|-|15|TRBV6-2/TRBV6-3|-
CASSYEGAGANVLTF
TGTGCCAGCAGTTACGAGGGAGCTGGGGCCAACGTCCTGACTTTC
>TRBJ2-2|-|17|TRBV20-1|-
CSASALASSSRTGELFF
TGCAGTGCTAGTGCCTTAGCGTCATCATCTCGGACCGGGGAGCTGTTTTTT
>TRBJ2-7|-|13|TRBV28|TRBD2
CASSLAGGVEQYF
TGTGCCAGCAGCCTAGCGGGGGGAGTCGAGCAGTACTTC
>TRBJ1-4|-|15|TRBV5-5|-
CASSLGPGVVEKLFF
TGTGCCAGCAGCTTGGGTCCAGGGGTGGTAGAAAAACTGTTTTTT
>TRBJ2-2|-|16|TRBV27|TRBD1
CASSLGTATWTGELFF
TGTGCCAGCAGTCTGGGGACAGCGACTTGGACCGGGGAGCTGTTTTTT
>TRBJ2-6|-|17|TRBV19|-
CASSPQDNFPGANVLTF
TGTGCCAGTAGTCCCCAGGACAATTTCCCTGGGGCCAACGTCCTGACTTTC
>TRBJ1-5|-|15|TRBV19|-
CASSIDGGGHQPQHF
TGTGCCAGTAGTATAGATGGCGGGGGGCATCAGCCCCAGCATTTT